These T cell receptor beta chains were read from a single sample in a study of blood T cell repertoires in COVID-19. Clones were sequenced by immunoSEQ multiplex PCR, and TCRdb holds only the in-frame ones, with some missing. The sample consists of around 76,000 clones, more than 85% of them appearing once. The sequencing input was peripheral blood. These receptors all stem from a man aged 60-69 years with acute or convalescent COVID-19. Both conserved end residues are trimmed from each CDR3.

j_call v_call cdr3_aa
TRBJ2-3 TRBV14 ASSSHRGLAGGGSTDTQY
TRBJ2-3 TRBV5-1 ASSLEAGGILVDTQY
TRBJ2-4 TRBV15 ATSREQGTKNIQY
TRBJ2-3 TRBV3-1/TRBV3-2 ASSQRLAGFGDTQY
TRBJ1-4 TRBV18 ASSRDRNEKLF
TRBJ2-5 TRBV19 ASSILAGGPETQY
TRBJ2-3 TRBV29-1 SVVKSGSETDTQY
TRBJ1-2 TRBV19 ASTHTGSNYGYT
TRBJ1-3 TRBV9 ASSPLGLADTIY
TRBJ2-3 TRBV5-1 ASVTGTGVDTQY
TRBJ2-5 TRBV5-4 ASSPGLAGGRETQY
TRBJ2-1 TRBV5-4 ASSLDLAGGLNSYNEQF
TRBJ1-3 TRBV4-1 ASSQDIGNTIY
TRBJ1-5 TRBV6-5 ASKLTAGNQPQH
TRBJ2-6 TRBV27 ASRPMRGTGVSGANVLT
TRBJ1-3 TRBV6-2/TRBV6-3 ASSDRGFGNTIY
TRBJ1-5 TRBV2 ASKLDRGNQPQH
TRBJ2-2 TRBV30 AWSVWTSGGRRTRNTGELF
TRBJ2-3 TRBV12-5 ASIRGVGTDTQY
TRBJ2-7 TRBV5-6 ASSSFSSYEQY
TRBJ2-1 TRBV29-1 SVLRRDRGNEQF
TRBJ1-1 TRBV9 ASSVTEAMNTEAF
TRBJ1-4 TRBV4-1 ASSQAYSGVGEKLF
TRBJ2-7 TRBV27 ASSLPWPGQGAYEQY
TRBJ2-7 TRBV4-1 ASSQPGYEQY
TRBJ2-3 TRBV5-4 ASSAQGHTDTQY
TRBJ2-3 TRBV7-3 ASSQAGGSTDTQY
TRBJ2-7 TRBV28 ASSTPYEQY
TRBJ2-3 TRBV9 ASSAQVGTSDTDTQY
TRBJ2-3 TRBV5-1 ASSLEGSAITDTQY
TRBJ1-1 TRBV11-2 ASSPNPGQGRLNKEAF
TRBJ2-1 TRBV9 ASSVLPGTRHEQF
TRBJ1-1 TRBV7-9 ASSLFAGGGTEAF
TRBJ2-1 TRBV5-1 ASSSGLGPYNEQF
TRBJ1-2 TRBV20-1 SAPTGGGYT
TRBJ2-1 TRBV5-1 ASSLGEAGGYNEQF
TRBJ1-2 TRBV9 ASSVGTSNYGYT
TRBJ1-2 TRBV28 ASSSDRRYYGYT
TRBJ1-1 TRBV7-8 ASSLGPGSTEAF
TRBJ2-1 TRBV5-1 ASSDKGQGSPVGTNNEQF
TRBJ2-2 TRBV5-1 ASSLGRSTGELF
TRBJ2-1 TRBV20-1 SAPLAGGQF
TRBJ2-3 TRBV5-8 ASSFNGGDYKY
TRBJ2-5 TRBV18 ASSSNRGRQETQY
TRBJ2-3 TRBV19 ASSSYSGRAGGDTQY
TRBJ2-1 TRBV28 ASSGRSGGLGEQF
TRBJ2-7 TRBV6-1 ASSERKVTGGHEQY
TRBJ1-4 TRBV29-1 SVGTTGANEKLF
TRBJ2-1 TRBV9 ASSPSTGKSNEQF